The clone carrying this TCR beta chain was seen ten or more times. The data stem from a study of T cells after yellow fever vaccination. Using its own MiXCR run on the 5' RACE reads, TCRdb lists one record per CDR3 protein. The sample has about 58,000 distinct CDR3 sequences, 5.7% seen once. CDR1 and CDR2 (germline): SQVTM, ANQGSEA. The CDR3 is 13 residues long. The sample here was PBMCs, either bulk or a sorted T-cell subset (CD4+, CD8+, memory, or dextramer-sorted; not recorded which), taken on the day of the yellow fever booster vaccination. The chain is built from TRBV29-1 and TRBJ2-1; D gene uncertain. The TCR was taken from a man aged 18 to 30 who received the YFV17D yellow fever vaccine. The DNA for the CDR3 is TGCAGTATATCGACGAGCTCCTACAATGAGCAGTTCTTC. This encodes CSISTSSYNEQFF.